This entry lists 20 T cell receptor beta chains sequenced from one sample in a study of control samples from healthy donors and cancer patients. Sequencing used immunoSEQ multiplex PCR; TCRdb keeps in-frame clones, though not all of them. The sample shows fewer than 200,000 clones, 85% to 90% of them seen only once. Sequenced: blood. The receptor set was obtained from a woman in her forties or fifties in good health.

This clone was observed a single time. This sequence joins TRBV30 and TRBJ1-2, with unresolved D. Germline CDR1 is GTSNPN and CDR2 is SVGIG (reference sequence). Trimming pared 0 bases from V and 4 bases from J, leaving 15 bases between. CDR3 length: 15 amino acids. CDR3 nucleotides: TGTGCCTGGAGTGTACTAGGCGTCCAGGTCTATGGCTACACCTTC. Translation gives CAWSVLGVQVYGYTF.

The rearrangement joins TRBV21-1 to TRBJ2-5. TRBV21-1 is a pseudogene locus. This CDR3 is 15 amino acids long. CDR3: CASSNRPGSPETQYF. The CDR3 nucleotides are TGTGCCAGCAGCAACCGGCCGGGCTCACCAGAGACCCAGTACTTC.

This chain connects TRBV6-2 or TRBV6-3 to TRBJ2-5; 9 bases align to TRBD1. The V segment lost 6 bases and the J segment 4 bases; nucleotides outside the gene matches: 6. The CDR3 has 14 residues. Germline CDR1 and CDR2: MNHEY and SVGEGT. CDR3 sequence reads: CASSQGTGRETQYF. CDR3 sequence (DNA): TGTGCCAGCAGCCAAGGGACAGGGCGAGAGACCCAGTACTTC.

The V and J genes are TRBV11-2 and TRBJ1-3; TRBD1 is a possible D gene (6 bases). CDR1 and CDR2 (germline): SGHAT, FQNNGV. The CDR3 loop spans 14 amino acids. Trimming pared 5 bases from V and 5 bases from J, leaving 13 bases between. DNA for the CDR3: TGTGCCAGCAGCAAGGGCGGGGGGCGAAACACCATATATTTT. It encodes CASSKGGGRNTIYF.

This chain links TRBV28 with TRBJ1-4, with 8 nucleotides matching TRBD1. CDR3 size: 14 residues. The germline V gene encodes CDR1 MDHEN and CDR2 SYDVKM. The junction had 9 bases not matched to a gene; V was cut back by 7 bases and J by 8 bases. CDR3 loop: CASTLRQGQEKLFF. CDR3 nucleotide sequence: TGTGCCAGCACCCTGAGACAGGGGCAAGAAAAACTGTTTTTT.

The chain couples TRBV11-2 to TRBJ2-7; D remains ambiguous. Trimming stripped 3 bases from V and 6 bases from J, with 18 bases between. The CDR3 loop spans 15 amino acids. From germline, CDR1 is SGHAT and CDR2 FQNNGV. The CDR3, as DNA: TGTGCCAGCAGCTTGGATCAACTCGGCGCGAGCGAGCAGTACTTC. Translation gives CASSLDQLGASEQYF. The variable domain in full, with the rest retrieved from reference TRBV11-2 and TRBJ2-7, is EAGVAQSPRYKIIEKRQSVAFWCNPISGHATLYWYQQILGQGPKLLIQFQNNGVVDDSQLPKDRFSAERLKGVDSTLKIQPAKLEDSAVYLCASSLDQLGASEQYFGPGTRLTVT.

The rearrangement links TRBV30 to TRBJ1-3; D gene uncertain. This CDR3 comprises 13 residues. The V gene's germline CDR1 is GTSNPN and CDR2 SVGIG (reference sequence). Between the trimmed V and J ends, which lost 3 bases and 4 bases, there was a span of 10 bases. CDR3 nucleotides: TGTGCCTGGAGCAGTGGAATCGGAAACACCATATATTTT. It yields the protein CAWSSGIGNTIYF.

The DNA of the CDR3 is TGTGCCAGCAGTTTCGCGGGACAGGGGAGTAGTGAGCAGTTCTTC. Amino acids: CASSFAGQGSSEQFF. The J gene is TRBJ2-1, the V gene TRBV27, with 10 bases fitting TRBD1. Losses at the gene ends were 3 bases for V and 9 bases for J; bases not matched to a gene: 8. The germline V gene has CDR1 MNHEY and CDR2 SMNVEV (reference sequence). There are 15 residues in the CDR3.

This sequence joins TRBV7-2 and TRBJ1-5; maybe TRBD1 (5 bases). The CDR3 is 16 residues long. In germline, CDR1 is SGHTA, CDR2 FQGNSA. Trimming shortened V by 3 bases and J by 4 bases, and 16 bases separated the two germline ends. The CDR3 loop reads CASSLGRGWGNQPQHF. The CDR3 DNA follows: TGTGCCAGCAGCTTGGGTAGGGGTTGGGGTAATCAGCCCCAGCATTTT.

V is TRBV7-2 and J is TRBJ1-2, with 10 bases identical to TRBD1. Trimming at V came to 4 bases and at J to 3 bases, leaving 2 bases not matched to a gene. The CDR3 runs to 14 residues. Per the germline V gene, CDR1 is SGHTA and CDR2 is FQGNSA. CDR3 bases: TGTGCCAGCAGCTACGGACAGGGGGACTATGGCTACACCTTC. Amino acid sequence: CASSYGQGDYGYTF.

The rearrangement joins TRBV29-1 to TRBJ1-5; a weak D match, TRBD1 (5 bases). The CDR3 is 15 amino acids. The germline V gene has CDR1 SQVTM and CDR2 ANQGSEA. Trimming cost V 8 bases and J 6 bases, with 23 bases left between them. CDR3 sequence (DNA): TGCAGCTGTTGGGAGGGCAGGGCGGGTGTTCAGCCCCAGCATTTT. Translated, it gives CSCWEGRAGVQPQHF.

This clone was observed a few times. The genes are TRBV5-1 and TRBJ2-3; 12 bases fit TRBD2. The V gene end was trimmed by 0 bases and the J gene end by 5 bases; junction bases not matched to a gene: 7. CDR3 length equals 17 residues. Per the germline V gene, CDR1 is SGHRS and CDR2 is YFSETQ. The CDR3 bases are TGCGCCAGCAGCTTGGCCCTAGCGGGGGGGCCCCAAGATACGCAGTATTTT. This gives the protein CASSLALAGGPQDTQYF.

CDR3 nucleotides: TGTGCCAGCGTTGAGGGGACAGGGTCTTTTTTCACTGAAGCTTTCTTT. Protein: CASVEGTGSFFTEAFF. The gene calls are TRBV27 and TRBJ1-1, with TRBD1 matching over 9 bases. The CDR3 contains 16 residues. The V gene's germline CDR1 is MNHEY and CDR2 SMNVEV (reference sequence). Germline trimming cut 8 bases from V and 4 bases from J; bases unmatched to any gene: 14.

The chain recombines TRBV5-5 with TRBJ1-5, with unresolved D. The CDR3 is made up of 12 amino acids. The V end lost 4 bases, the J end lost 3 bases, and 5 bases lay between the germline ends. Germline CDR1 reads SGHKS; CDR2 reads YYEKEE (reference sequence). The CDR3 sequence is CASSHPNQPQHF. CDR3 DNA sequence: TGTGCCAGCAGCCACCCCAATCAGCCCCAGCATTTT.

The V gene is TRBV6-5, the J gene TRBJ1-1, with unresolved D. In germline, CDR1 is MNHEY, CDR2 SVGAGI. The length of the CDR3 is 14 residues. V was trimmed by 0 bases and J by 6 bases, leaving 11 bases between them. The CDR3 DNA reads as TGTGCCAGCAGTTACTCACGGTCGGCCCCTGAAGCTTTCTTT. Protein product: CASSYSRSAPEAFF.

The chain carries TRBV29-1 and TRBJ1-1; no reliable D call. This CDR3 is built from 14 residues. Germline V lookup: CDR1 SQVTM, CDR2 ANQGSEA. The V gene lost 3 bases and the J gene lost 5 bases, with 16 bases spanning the gap. In DNA form, the CDR3 reads TGCAGCGTTGAGTTGAGGATGTCGGGAACTGAAGCTTTCTTT. This gives the protein CSVELRMSGTEAFF.

The CDR3 sequence: CATSAPSGTHLTSKETQYF. Written as DNA, the CDR3 is TGTGCCACCAGTGCCCCCTCCGGGACCCACCTTACTTCAAAAGAGACCCAGTACTTC. The chain combines TRBV24-1 with TRBJ2-5; D is possibly TRBD1 or TRBD2 (5 bases each). The CDR3 spans 19 residues. V lost 5 bases to trimming and J lost 3 bases, with 27 bases between them. Germline assignment: CDR1 KGHDR and CDR2 SFDVKD.

The chain couples TRBV27 to TRBJ2-1; the D is unclear. The CDR3 has 14 residues. From germline, CDR1 is MNHEY and CDR2 SMNVEV (reference sequence). V shed 3 bases and J shed 7 bases, with 13 bases lying between them. The CDR3 DNA sequence: TGTGCCAGCAGTTTCCCCAATAGGGTTAATGAGCAGTTCTTC. Its translation: CASSFPNRVNEQFF.

This clone was recorded only once. The chain couples TRBV4-3 to TRBJ2-7; D is perhaps TRBD1 (6 bases). Per the germline V gene, CDR1 is LGHNA and CDR2 is YSLEER. The V gene lost 1 base and the J gene lost 7 bases, with 17 bases spanning the gap. The CDR3 has 15 residues. The CDR3 sequence is CASSQGTGSGGEQYF. Here the CDR3 DNA reads TGCGCCAGCAGCCAAGGCACAGGGAGCGGAGGAGAGCAGTACTTC.

This chain joins TRBV28 and TRBJ1-1; a possible D gene is TRBD1 (6 bases). This CDR3 comprises 14 residues. From germline, CDR1 is MDHEN and CDR2 SYDVKM. V gave up 10 bases and J gave up 2 bases, with 17 bases separating them. The CDR3: CATKVGGLNTEAFF. Written as DNA, the CDR3 is TGTGCCACCAAGGTCGGGGGCCTCAACACTGAAGCTTTCTTT.